This T cell receptor (beta chain) was identified during a study of cytomegalovirus exposure and HLA in healthy donors. Germline CDR1 reads MNHEY; CDR2 reads SMNVEV (reference sequence). Trimming cost V 0 bases and J 8 bases; bases outside gene matches: 12. The CDR3 is 17 amino acids. The PCR employed 60 Vbeta primers together with 13 Jbeta primers. Sequencing was performed with immunoSEQ multiplex PCR; in TCRdb, only in-frame clones are kept and a portion is missing. This table holds more than 150,000 clones, roughly four fifths found once. This clonotype originated in a man aged 18-30 years in good health and CMV-seronegative. The sequenced sample was PBMCs. The chain links TRBV27 to TRBJ2-1; TRBD2 agrees at 8 bases. The CDR3 sequence is CASSLSRLAGSWDEQFF. The CDR3 DNA follows: TGTGCCAGCAGTTTATCGCGGCTAGCGGGTAGTTGGGATGAGCAGTTCTTC.